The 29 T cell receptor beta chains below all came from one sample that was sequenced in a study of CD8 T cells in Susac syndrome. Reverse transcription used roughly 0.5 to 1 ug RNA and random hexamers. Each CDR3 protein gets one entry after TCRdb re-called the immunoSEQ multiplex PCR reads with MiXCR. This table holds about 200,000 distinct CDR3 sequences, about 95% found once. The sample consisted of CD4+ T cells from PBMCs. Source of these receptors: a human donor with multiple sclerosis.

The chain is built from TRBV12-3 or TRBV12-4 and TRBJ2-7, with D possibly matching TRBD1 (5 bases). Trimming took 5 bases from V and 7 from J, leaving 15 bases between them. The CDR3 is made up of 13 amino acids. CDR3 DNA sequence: TGTGCCAGCAGTCGGAACCTGCCAGGGGAGCAGTACTTC. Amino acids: CASSRNLPGEQYF.

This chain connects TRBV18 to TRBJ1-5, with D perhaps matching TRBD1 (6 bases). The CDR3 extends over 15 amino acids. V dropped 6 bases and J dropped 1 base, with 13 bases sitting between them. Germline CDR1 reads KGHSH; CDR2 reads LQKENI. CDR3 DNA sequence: TGTGCCAGCTCGCCCACAGGGATAAGCAATCAGCCCCAGCATTTT. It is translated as CASSPTGISNQPQHF.

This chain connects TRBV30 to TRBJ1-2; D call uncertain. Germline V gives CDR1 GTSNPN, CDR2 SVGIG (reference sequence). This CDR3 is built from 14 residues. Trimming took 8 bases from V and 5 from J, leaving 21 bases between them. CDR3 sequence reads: CAHFDGEVGYGYTF. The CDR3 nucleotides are TGTGCCCACTTCGACGGGGAAGTCGGTTATGGCTACACCTTC.

DNA of the CDR3: TGCAGTGCTGGGGGCCCGGGACAGGGGGCGGATGAGCAGTTCTTC. Translated, it gives CSAGGPGQGADEQFF. The rearrangement uses TRBV20-1 and TRBJ2-1, with TRBD1 matching over 12 bases. The J segment lost 8 bases and the V segment lost 5 bases, leaving 10 bases of the junction unmatched. Germline-derived CDR1 and CDR2 are DFQATT and SNEGSKA (reference sequence). The CDR3 runs 15 residues.

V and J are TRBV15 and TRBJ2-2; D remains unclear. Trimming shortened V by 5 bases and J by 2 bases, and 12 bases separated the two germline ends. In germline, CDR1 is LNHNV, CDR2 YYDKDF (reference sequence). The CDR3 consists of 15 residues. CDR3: CATSRPAHNTGELFF. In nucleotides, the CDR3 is TGTGCCACCAGCCGTCCGGCCCACAACACCGGGGAGCTGTTTTTT.

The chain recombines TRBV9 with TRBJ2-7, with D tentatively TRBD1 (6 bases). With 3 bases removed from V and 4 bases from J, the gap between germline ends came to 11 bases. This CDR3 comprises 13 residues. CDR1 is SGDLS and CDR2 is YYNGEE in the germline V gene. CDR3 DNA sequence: TGTGCCAGCAGCGCAGGGGACGGTTACGAGCAGTACGTC. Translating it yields CASSAGDGYEQYV.

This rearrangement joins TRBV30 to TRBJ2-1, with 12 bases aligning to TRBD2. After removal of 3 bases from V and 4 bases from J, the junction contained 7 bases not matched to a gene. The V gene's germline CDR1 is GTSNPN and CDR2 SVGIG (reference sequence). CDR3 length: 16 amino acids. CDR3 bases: TGTGCCTGGAGAGGGGGACTAGCGGGTTTTTACAATGAGCAGTTCTTC. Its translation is CAWRGGLAGFYNEQFF.

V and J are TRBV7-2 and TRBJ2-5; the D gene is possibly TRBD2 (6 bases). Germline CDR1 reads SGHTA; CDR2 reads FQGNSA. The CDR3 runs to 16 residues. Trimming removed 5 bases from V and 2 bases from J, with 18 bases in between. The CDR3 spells CASSRLANYRQETQYF. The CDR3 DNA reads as TGTGCCAGCAGCCGCCTAGCGAATTACCGGCAAGAGACCCAGTACTTC. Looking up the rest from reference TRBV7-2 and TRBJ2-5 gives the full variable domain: GAGVSQSPSNKVTEKGKDVELRCDPISGHTALYWYRQSLGQGLEFLIYFQGNSAPDKSGLPSDRFSAERTGGSVSTLTIQRTQQEDSAVYLCASSRLANYRQETQYFGPGTRLLVL.

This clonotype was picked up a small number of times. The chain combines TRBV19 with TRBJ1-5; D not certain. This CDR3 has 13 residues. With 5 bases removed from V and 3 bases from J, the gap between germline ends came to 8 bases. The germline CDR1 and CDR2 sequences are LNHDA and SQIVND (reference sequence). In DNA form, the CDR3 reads TGTGCCAGTAGTCTAGGGTTCAATCAGCCCCAGCATTTT. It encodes CASSLGFNQPQHF.

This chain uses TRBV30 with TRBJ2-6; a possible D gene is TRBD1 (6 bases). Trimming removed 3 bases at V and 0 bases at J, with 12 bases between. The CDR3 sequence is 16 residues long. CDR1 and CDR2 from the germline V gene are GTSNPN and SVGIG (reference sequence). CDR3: CAWSGQSPSGANVLTF. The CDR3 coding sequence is TGTGCCTGGAGCGGACAGAGTCCCTCTGGGGCCAACGTCCTGACTTTC.

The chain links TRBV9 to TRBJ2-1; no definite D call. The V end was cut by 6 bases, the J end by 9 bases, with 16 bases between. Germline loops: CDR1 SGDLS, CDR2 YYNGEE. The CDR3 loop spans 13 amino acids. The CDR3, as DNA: TGTGCCAGCACGGACCTCGGGTTTGGTGAGCAGTTCTTC. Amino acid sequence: CASTDLGFGEQFF.

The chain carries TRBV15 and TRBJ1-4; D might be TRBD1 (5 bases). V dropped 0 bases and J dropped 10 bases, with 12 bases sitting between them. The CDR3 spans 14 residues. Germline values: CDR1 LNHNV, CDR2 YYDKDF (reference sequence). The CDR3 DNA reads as TGTGCCACCAGCAGAGAAGGCAGGGAAGGAAAACTGTTTTTT. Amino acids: CATSREGREGKLFF.

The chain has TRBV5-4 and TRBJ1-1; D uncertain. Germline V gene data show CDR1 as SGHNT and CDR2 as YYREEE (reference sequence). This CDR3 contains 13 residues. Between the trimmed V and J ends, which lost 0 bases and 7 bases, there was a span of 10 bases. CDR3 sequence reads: CASSLAPLFEAFF. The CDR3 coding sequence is TGTGCCAGCAGCTTGGCGCCACTTTTTGAAGCTTTCTTT.

The DNA for the CDR3 is TGTGCCTGGAATAGACAGCAGAACACTGAAGCTTTCTTT. Protein sequence: CAWNRQQNTEAFF. The rearrangement joins TRBV30 to TRBJ1-1; TRBD1 is a possible D gene (5 bases). Germline CDR1 is GTSNPN and CDR2 is SVGIG (reference sequence). V was shortened by 4 bases and J by 1 base, with 10 bases between the two germline ends. CDR3 size: 13 residues.

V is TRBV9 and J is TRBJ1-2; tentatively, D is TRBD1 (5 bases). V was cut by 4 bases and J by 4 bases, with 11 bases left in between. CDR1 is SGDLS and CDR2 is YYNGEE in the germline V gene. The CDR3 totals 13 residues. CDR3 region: CASSITGVYGYTF. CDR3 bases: TGTGCCAGCAGCATAACAGGAGTCTATGGCTACACCTTC.

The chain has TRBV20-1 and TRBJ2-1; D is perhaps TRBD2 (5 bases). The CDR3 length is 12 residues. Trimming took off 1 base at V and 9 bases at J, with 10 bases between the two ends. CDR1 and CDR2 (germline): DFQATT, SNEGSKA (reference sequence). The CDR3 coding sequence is TGCAGTGCTAGAGGCCAGGCGGGTGAGCAGTTCTTC. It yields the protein CSARGQAGEQFF.

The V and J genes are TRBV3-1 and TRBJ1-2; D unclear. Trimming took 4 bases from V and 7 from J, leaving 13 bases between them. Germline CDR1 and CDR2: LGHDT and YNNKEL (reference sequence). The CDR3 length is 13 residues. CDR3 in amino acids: CASSLTEIVGYTF. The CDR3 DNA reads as TGTGCCAGCAGCCTGACGGAAATCGTTGGCTACACCTTC.

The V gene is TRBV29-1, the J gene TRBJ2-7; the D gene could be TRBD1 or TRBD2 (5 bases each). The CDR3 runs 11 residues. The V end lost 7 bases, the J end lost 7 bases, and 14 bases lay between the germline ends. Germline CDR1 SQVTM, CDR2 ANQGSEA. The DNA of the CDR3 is TGCAGCGGGATGAGGGGTACGGAGCAGTACGTC. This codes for CSGMRGTEQYV.

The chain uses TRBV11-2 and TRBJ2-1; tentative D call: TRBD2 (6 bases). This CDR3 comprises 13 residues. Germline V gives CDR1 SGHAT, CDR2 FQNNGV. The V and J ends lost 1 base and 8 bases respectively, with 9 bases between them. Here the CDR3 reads CASSLGRRDEQFF. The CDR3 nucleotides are TGTGCCAGCAGCTTAGGGAGGAGGGATGAGCAGTTCTTC.

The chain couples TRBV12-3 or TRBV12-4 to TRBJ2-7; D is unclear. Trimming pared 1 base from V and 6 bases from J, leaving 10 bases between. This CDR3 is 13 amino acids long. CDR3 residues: CASSLDAATEQYV. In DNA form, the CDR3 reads TGTGCCAGCAGTTTAGACGCCGCGACCGAGCAGTACGTC.

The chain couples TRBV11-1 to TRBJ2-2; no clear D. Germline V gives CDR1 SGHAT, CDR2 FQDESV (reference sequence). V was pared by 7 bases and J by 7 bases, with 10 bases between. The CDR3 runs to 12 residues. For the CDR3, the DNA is TGTGCCAGCACCAGTTGGAGCGGGGAGCTGTTTTTT. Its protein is CASTSWSGELFF.

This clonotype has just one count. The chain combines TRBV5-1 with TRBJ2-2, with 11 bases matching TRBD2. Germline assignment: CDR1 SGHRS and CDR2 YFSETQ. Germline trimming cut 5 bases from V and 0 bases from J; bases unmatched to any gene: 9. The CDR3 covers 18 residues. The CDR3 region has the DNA TGCGCCAGCAGTCACGGGACTAGCGGAAGCGCGAACACCGGGGAGCTGTTTTTT. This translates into CASSHGTSGSANTGELFF.

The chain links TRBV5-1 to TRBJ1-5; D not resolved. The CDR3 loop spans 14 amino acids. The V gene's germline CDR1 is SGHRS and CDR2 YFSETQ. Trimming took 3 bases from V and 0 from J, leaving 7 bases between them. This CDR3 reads CASSSASSNQPQHF. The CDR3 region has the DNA TGCGCCAGCAGCTCTGCCAGTAGCAATCAGCCCCAGCATTTT.

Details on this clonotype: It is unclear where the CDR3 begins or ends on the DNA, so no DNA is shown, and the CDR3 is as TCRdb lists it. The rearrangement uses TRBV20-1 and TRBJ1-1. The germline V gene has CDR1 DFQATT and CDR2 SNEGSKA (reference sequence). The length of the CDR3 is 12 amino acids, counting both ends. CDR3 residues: CSASSSGTEAFF.

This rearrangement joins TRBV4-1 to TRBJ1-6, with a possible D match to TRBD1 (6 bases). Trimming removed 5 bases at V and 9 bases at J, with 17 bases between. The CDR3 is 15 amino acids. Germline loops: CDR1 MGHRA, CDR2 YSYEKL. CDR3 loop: CASSTGPPGASPLHF. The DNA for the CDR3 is TGCGCCAGCAGCACCGGGCCGCCGGGGGCTTCACCCCTCCACTTT.

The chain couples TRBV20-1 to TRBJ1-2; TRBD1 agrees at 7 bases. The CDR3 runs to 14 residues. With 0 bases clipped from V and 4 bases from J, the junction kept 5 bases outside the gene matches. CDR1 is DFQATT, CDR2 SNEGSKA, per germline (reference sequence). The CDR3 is CSARDVNRGYGYTF. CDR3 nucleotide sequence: TGCAGTGCTAGAGATGTGAACAGGGGCTATGGCTACACCTTC.

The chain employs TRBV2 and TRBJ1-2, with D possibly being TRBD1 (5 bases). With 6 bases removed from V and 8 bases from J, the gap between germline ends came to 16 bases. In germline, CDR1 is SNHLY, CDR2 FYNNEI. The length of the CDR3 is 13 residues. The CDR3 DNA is TGTGCCAGCAGCCAGGGACTGTCGGGCGGCTACACCTTC. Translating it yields CASSQGLSGGYTF.

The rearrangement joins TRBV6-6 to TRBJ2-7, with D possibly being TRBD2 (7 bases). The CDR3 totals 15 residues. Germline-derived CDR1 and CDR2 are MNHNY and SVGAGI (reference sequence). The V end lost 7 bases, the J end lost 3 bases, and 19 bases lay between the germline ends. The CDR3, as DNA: TGTGCCAGCACTGCAGGACGGGGGGCGATCTACGAGCAGTACGTC. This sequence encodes CASTAGRGAIYEQYV.

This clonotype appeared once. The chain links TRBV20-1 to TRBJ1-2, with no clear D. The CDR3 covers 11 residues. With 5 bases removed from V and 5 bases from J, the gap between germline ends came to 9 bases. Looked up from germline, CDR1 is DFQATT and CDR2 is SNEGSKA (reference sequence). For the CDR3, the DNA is TGCAGTGCTCCCATCGGGTATGGCTACACCTTC. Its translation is CSAPIGYGYTF.